The 14 T cell receptor beta chains presented below share a single source sample, sequenced in a study of early T cells in non-severe SARS-CoV-2 infection. TCRdb re-called the 5' RACE reads with MiXCR, one entry per CDR3 protein. The top ten clones hold roughly 2.5% of a sample with 53,000 or so distinct CDR3 sequences, around 10% of them seen once. This material consisted of whole blood, taken at baseline. The receptor source for this set is an adult who was a healthcare worker with PCR-confirmed SARS-CoV-2 infection or an uninfected control (not recorded which).

This clonotype has more than one count but fewer than ten. The chain has TRBV28 and TRBJ1-4; unclear D gene. V dropped 4 bases and J dropped 7 bases, with 10 bases sitting between them. CDR3 length: 13 amino acids. Germline V gene data show CDR1 as MDHEN and CDR2 as SYDVKM. Here the CDR3 DNA reads TGTGCCAGCAGTTCCCCACCGTTTGAAAAACTGTTTTTT. Protein product: CASSSPPFEKLFF.

The chain is built from TRBV7-6 and TRBJ1-3; no clear D gene. V dropped 3 bases and J dropped 4 bases, with 13 bases sitting between them. CDR1 SGHVS and CDR2 FNYEAQ come from the germline V gene. The CDR3 has 15 residues. For the CDR3, the DNA is TGTGCCAGCAGCTTTATGACCCGATCGGGAAACACCATATATTTT. This encodes CASSFMTRSGNTIYF.

This clonotype was observed a handful of times. The chain carries TRBV12-3 or TRBV12-4 and TRBJ1-2, with 9 bases aligning to TRBD1. The CDR3 length is 14 residues. J was trimmed by 8 bases and V by 5 bases; bases with no gene match: 9. The CDR3 DNA is TGTGCCAGCAGTCGGCCGGGACAGGGAATGGGCTACACCTTC. This encodes CASSRPGQGMGYTF.

The genes are TRBV9 and TRBJ1-1; 10 bases fit TRBD1. Germline loops: CDR1 SGDLS, CDR2 YYNGEE. The CDR3 runs to 16 residues. V trimming: 7 bases; J trimming: 1 base; junction bases outside the gene matches: 10. The DNA for the CDR3 is TGTGCCAGCGGGCCGGGACAGGGGTCCTCGAACACTGAAGCTTTCTTT. Protein: CASGPGQGSSNTEAFF.

This clonotype was counted many times. J is TRBJ1-5 and V is TRBV6-5; the D is unclear. The CDR3 runs 14 residues. Germline CDR1 and CDR2: MNHEY and SVGAGI. Trimming shortened V by 1 base and J by 5 bases, and 9 bases separated the two germline ends. The CDR3 region is CASSYLGKDQPQHF. In DNA, the CDR3 is TGTGCCAGCAGTTACTTGGGGAAGGATCAGCCCCAGCATTTT.

The sample holds many counts of this clonotype. One junction end disagrees with the germline gene, perhaps due to a read error. The chain couples TRBV28 to TRBJ2-1; 9 positions match TRBD2. The CDR3 loop spans 13 amino acids. Germline-derived CDR1 and CDR2 are MDHEN and SYDVKM. In DNA, the CDR3 is TGTGCCAGCAATTTAGCGGGAGCCGGTGAGCAGTTCTTC. Its translation is CASNLAGAGEQFF.

This clonotype appeared many times. The chain links TRBV7-9 to TRBJ1-3; D gene unclear. CDR3 length equals 15 residues. The germline V gene has CDR1 SEHNR and CDR2 FQNEAQ (reference sequence). V was clipped by 5 bases and J by 4 bases, with 15 bases between them. The CDR3 protein is CASSQQSASGNTIYF. CDR3 DNA: TGTGCCAGCAGCCAACAATCTGCATCCGGAAACACCATATATTTT. The full variable domain, completed using reference TRBV7-9 and TRBJ1-3, is DTGVSQNPRHKITKRGQNVTFRCDPISEHNRLYWYRQTLGQGPEFLTYFQNEAQLEKSRLLSDRFSAERPKGSFSTLEIQRTEQGDSAMYLCASSQQSASGNTIYFGEGSWLTVV.

This clonotype was detected a few times. The chain is built from TRBV4-3 and TRBJ2-2; unclear D gene. Germline CDR1 and CDR2: LGHNA and YSLEER. V lost 2 bases and J lost 6, with 10 bases in between. The CDR3 totals 14 residues. CDR3 coding DNA: TGCGCCAGCAGCCAAAGTCGAGTGGCCGGGGAGCTGTTTTTT. Encoded protein: CASSQSRVAGELFF.

This clonotype was observed a handful of times. The chain links TRBV5-1 to TRBJ2-1; 7 nucleotides line up with TRBD1. CDR1 is SGHRS and CDR2 is YFSETQ in the germline V gene. The J segment lost 10 bases and the V segment lost 3 bases, leaving 13 bases of the junction unmatched. The length of the CDR3 is 15 residues. Here the CDR3 DNA reads TGCGCCAGCAGCTCCCTAGGGGGCCGGGGAAACGAGCAGTTCTTC. Its protein product is CASSSLGGRGNEQFF.

The chain carries TRBV28 and TRBJ2-7; 11 nucleotides align to TRBD1. Per the germline V gene, CDR1 is MDHEN and CDR2 is SYDVKM. Unmatched junction bases numbered 10, after V lost 8 bases and J lost 4 bases. This CDR3 region has 15 residues. CDR3: CASGPVGTGGYEQYF. The CDR3 DNA follows: TGTGCCAGCGGCCCGGTCGGGACAGGGGGTTACGAGCAGTACTTC. Full variable domain (rest looked up from reference TRBV28 and TRBJ2-7): DVKVTQSSRYLVKRTGEKVFLECVQDMDHENMFWYRQDPGLGLRLIYFSYDVKMKEKGDIPEGYSVSREKKERFSLILESASTNQTSMYLCASGPVGTGGYEQYFGPGTRLTVT.

This clonotype occurred a few times. CDR3 nucleotides: TGTGCCAGCTCACCACCGGGGTGGCGGGTCACAGATACGCAGTATTTT. This encodes CASSPPGWRVTDTQYF. The chain links TRBV18 to TRBJ2-3, with D possibly matching TRBD2 (5 bases). CDR3 size: 16 residues. With 0 bases removed from V and 2 bases from J, the gap between germline ends came to 12 bases. From germline, CDR1 is KGHSH and CDR2 LQKENI.

The chain couples TRBV18 to TRBJ2-3; 7 bases fit TRBD1. The germline CDR1 and CDR2 sequences are KGHSH and LQKENI. The CDR3 is 15 amino acids. Trimming at V came to 5 bases and at J to 0 bases, leaving 5 bases not matched to a gene. This CDR3 is CASSARDSSTDTQYF. CDR3 sequence (DNA): TGTGCCAGCTCAGCCCGGGACAGCAGCACAGATACGCAGTATTTT. The full variable domain, with the rest looked up from reference TRBV18 and TRBJ2-3, is NAGVMQNPRHLVRRRGQEARLRCSPMKGHSHVYWYRQLPEEGLKFMVYLQKENIIDESGMPKERFSAEFPKEGPSILRIQQVVRGDSAAYFCASSARDSSTDTQYFGPGTRLTVL.

This clonotype was detected ten times or more. The chain carries TRBV11-2 and TRBJ2-3; D remains unclear. Germline lookup yields CDR1 SGHAT and CDR2 FQNNGV. Trimming left V 0 bases short and J 4 bases short, with 5 bases between. This CDR3 has 13 residues. The CDR3 DNA reads as TGTGCCAGCAGCTTAGACCGATCAGATACGCAGTATTTT. Its translation is CASSLDRSDTQYF.

This clonotype was found a few times. The J gene is TRBJ2-2, the V gene TRBV5-5; D is perhaps TRBD2 (6 bases). CDR1 SGHKS and CDR2 YYEKEE come from the germline V gene (reference sequence). V lost 0 bases, J lost 7 bases, and 13 bases lay in between. This CDR3 spans 15 amino acids. CDR3 DNA sequence: TGTGCCAGCAGCTTGGGCCCGGGGAGGAACGGGGAGCTGTTTTTT. Translated: CASSLGPGRNGELFF.